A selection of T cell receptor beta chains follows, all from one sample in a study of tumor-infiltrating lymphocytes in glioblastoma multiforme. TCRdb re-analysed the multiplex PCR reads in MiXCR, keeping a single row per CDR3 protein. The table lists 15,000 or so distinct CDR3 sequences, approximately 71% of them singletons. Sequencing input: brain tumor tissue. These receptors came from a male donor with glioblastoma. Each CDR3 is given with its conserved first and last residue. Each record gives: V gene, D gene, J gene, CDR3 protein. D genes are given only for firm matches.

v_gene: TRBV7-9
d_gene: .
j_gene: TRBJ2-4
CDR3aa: CAGSPGWDHIPYIQYF

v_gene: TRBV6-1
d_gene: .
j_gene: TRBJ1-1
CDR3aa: CASSEAMNTEAFF

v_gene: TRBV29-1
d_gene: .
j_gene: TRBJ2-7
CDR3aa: CSVGIAGTGSYKQYF

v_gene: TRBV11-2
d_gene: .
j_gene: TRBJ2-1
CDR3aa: CTSSLDFGVHNEQFF

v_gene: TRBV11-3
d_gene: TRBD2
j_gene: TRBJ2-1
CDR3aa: CASSSASGGYNEQFF

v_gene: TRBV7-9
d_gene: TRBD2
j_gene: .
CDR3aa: CASRSTSGRQPNNEQYF

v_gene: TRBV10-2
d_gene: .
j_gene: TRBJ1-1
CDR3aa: CASSVQGKGTEAFF

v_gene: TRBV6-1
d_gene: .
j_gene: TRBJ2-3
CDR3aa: CATSQRPTDTQYF

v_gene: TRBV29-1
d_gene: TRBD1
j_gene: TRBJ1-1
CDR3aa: CSVARDRDWTEAFF

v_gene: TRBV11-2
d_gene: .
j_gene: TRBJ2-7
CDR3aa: CASSPRETYEQYF

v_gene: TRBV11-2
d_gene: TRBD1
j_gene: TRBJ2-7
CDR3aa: CASSLSKDRVWEQYF

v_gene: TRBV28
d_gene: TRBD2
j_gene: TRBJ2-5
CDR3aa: CATTRGGSQETQYF

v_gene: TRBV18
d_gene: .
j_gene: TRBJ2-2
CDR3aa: CASSPPSKSGELFF

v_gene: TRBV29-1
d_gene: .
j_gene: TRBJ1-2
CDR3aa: CGVDRNGYAF

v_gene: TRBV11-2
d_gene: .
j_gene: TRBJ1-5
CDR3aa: CASSLQSSNQPQHF

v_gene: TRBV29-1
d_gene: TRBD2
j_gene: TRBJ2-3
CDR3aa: CSVELAGGPNTQYF